The T cell receptor (beta chain) under discussion was sequenced for a study of T-cell reconstitution after alpha-beta-depleted transplantation in children. General study findings and limits: The study reportedly traced alpha-beta T cells about two months after transplant to several hundred expanded graft clones. At day 60, the high TCRbeta diversity found in some patients originated from recipient T cells and thymic progenitors that had survived. At the one-year point after transplant, T-cell counts and TCRbeta diversity were found to come mostly from T cells that had been newly produced.

This clonotype was picked up many times. Its target is not known. The authors prepared the TCRbeta library with unique molecular identifiers. TCRdb called the PCR reads again in MiXCR, with one record for every CDR3 protein. The table includes hundreds of thousands of distinct CDR3 sequences, roughly 8.2% detected once. The CDR3 covers 11 residues. The sequencing here drew on PBMCs, mostly from graft donor cells, taken 180 days after TCRalphabeta/CD19-depleted stem cell transplant. The clonotype was recovered from a male patient younger than 18 who had a stem cell transplant for acute lymphoblastic leukemia, so the T cells may come from the graft donor. This chain uses TRBV21-1 with TRBJ2-1. TRBV21-1 corresponds to a pseudogene. CDR3 DNA: TGTGCCAGCAGCAAAGAGAATGAGCAGTTCTTC. The encoded protein is CASSKENEQFF.